These T cell receptor beta chains were read from a single sample in a study of type 1 regulatory T cells. TCRdb reprocessed the reads via MiXCR and lists one record per CDR3 protein. This table holds fewer than 80,000 distinct CDR3 sequences, less than 25% found once. No antigen is known for these receptors. Sequenced material: cultured type 1 regulatory T (Tr1) cells, either the whole culture or a sorted fraction (not recorded which). The receptors shown here come from a human donor in good health. Both conserved end residues are part of each CDR3. D genes are given only for firm matches. Size values are once, few and many counts, or a class for expanded clones, and some rows have none.

d_call	v_call	clone_size	j_call	cdr3_nt	cdr3_aa
.	TRBV20-1	.	TRBJ2-1	TGCAGTGCTCCCTCCCCTCGACAAGGACCGTACAATGAGCAGTTCTTC	CSAPSPRQGPYNEQFF
.	TRBV20-1	.	TRBJ2-7	TGCAGTGCTCCAGCAGCATCCTACGAGCAGTACTTC	CSAPAASYEQYF
.	TRBV7-3	.	TRBJ2-6	TGTGTCAGCAGCTTAGCAGGGACTGCCCTCTCTGGGGCCAACGTCCTGACTTTC	CVSSLAGTALSGANVLTF
.	TRBV7-2	.	TRBJ2-2	TGTGCCAGCAGGGGGACCGCTGTGACCGGGGAGCTGTTTTTT	CASRGTAVTGELFF
TRBD2	TRBV3-1	.	TRBJ2-5	TGTGCCAGCAGCCTCAGAGGGCGCGGGAGGGAAGAGACCCAGCACTTC	CASSLRGRGREETQHF
TRBD1	TRBV5-1	.	TRBJ1-1	TGCGCCAGCAGCGCCGGCCGGGACAGGGGGACCATGAACACTGAAGCTTTCTTT	CASSAGRDRGTMNTEAFF
.	TRBV30	few	TRBJ2-7	TGTGCCTGGAGCCGACCGTACGAGCAGTACTTC	CAWSRPYEQYF
.	TRBV5-1	.	TRBJ2-1	TGCGCCAGCAGCTTGGGACTGGATGAGCAGTTCTTC	CASSLGLDEQFF
.	TRBV7-6	.	TRBJ2-1	TGTGCCAGCAGCTCCGGTACGGCCAATGAGCAGTTCTTC	CASSSGTANEQFF
TRBD1	TRBV20-1	few	TRBJ2-3	TGCAGTGCTAGAAAGACCGGGACAGTGGTTAATACGCAGTATTTT	CSARKTGTVVNTQYF
.	TRBV2	many	TRBJ2-3	TGTGCCAGCAGCTCGGCAGATACGCAGTATTTT	CASSSADTQYF
.	TRBV7-2	.	TRBJ2-6	TGTGCCAGCGGCTTGGGGGGCGCGTCCGGGGCCAACGTCCTGACTTTC	CASGLGGASGANVLTF
.	TRBV9	.	TRBJ2-2	TGTGCCAGCAGCGTAGTGGTGGGGACCGGGGAGCTGTTTTTT	CASSVVVGTGELFF
TRBD2	TRBV12-3/TRBV12-4	many	TRBJ2-2	TGTGCCAGCAGTTTCCTATCTAGCGGCCCCGGGGAGCTGTTTTTT	CASSFLSSGPGELFF
.	TRBV7-2	many	TRBJ2-3	TGTGCCAGCAGCGTCTCCAACGGGGCGGATACGCAGTATTTT	CASSVSNGADTQYF
.	TRBV20-1	few	TRBJ2-7	TGCAGTGCTAGGGAACGGTCCTACGAGCAGTACTTC	CSARERSYEQYF
.	TRBV7-9	.	TRBJ1-1	TGTGCCAGCAGCTTTGGGCAGGACACTGAAGCTTTCTTT	CASSFGQDTEAFF
TRBD1	TRBV20-1	few	TRBJ1-2	TGCAGTGCTGCTGGGACAGGGAATGGCTACACCTTC	CSAAGTGNGYTF
.	TRBV20-1	.	TRBJ2-2	TGCAGTGCTAGAGCGGGTGCGAACACCGGGGAGCTGTTTTTT	CSARAGANTGELFF
.	TRBV5-1	.	TRBJ2-7	TGCGCCAGCACGGAGGCTCTCCCTGGAAGCGAGCAGTACTTC	CASTEALPGSEQYF
.	TRBV20-1	.	TRBJ2-1	TGCAGTGCTAGCAAAGGACTGGTCTACAATGAGCAGTTCTTC	CSASKGLVYNEQFF
.	TRBV3-1	many	TRBJ2-7	TGTGCCAGCAGCCAAATTGACGGCTACGAGCAGTACTTC	CASSQIDGYEQYF
TRBD2	TRBV20-1	.	TRBJ2-3	TGCAGTGCTAGAAGGGGACTAGCGGGAGGACCAGATACGCAGTATTTT	CSARRGLAGGPDTQYF
TRBD1	TRBV20-1	many	TRBJ1-4	TGCAGTGCTAGACCCCCCCGGGACAGCTATGAAAAACTGTTTTTT	CSARPPRDSYEKLFF